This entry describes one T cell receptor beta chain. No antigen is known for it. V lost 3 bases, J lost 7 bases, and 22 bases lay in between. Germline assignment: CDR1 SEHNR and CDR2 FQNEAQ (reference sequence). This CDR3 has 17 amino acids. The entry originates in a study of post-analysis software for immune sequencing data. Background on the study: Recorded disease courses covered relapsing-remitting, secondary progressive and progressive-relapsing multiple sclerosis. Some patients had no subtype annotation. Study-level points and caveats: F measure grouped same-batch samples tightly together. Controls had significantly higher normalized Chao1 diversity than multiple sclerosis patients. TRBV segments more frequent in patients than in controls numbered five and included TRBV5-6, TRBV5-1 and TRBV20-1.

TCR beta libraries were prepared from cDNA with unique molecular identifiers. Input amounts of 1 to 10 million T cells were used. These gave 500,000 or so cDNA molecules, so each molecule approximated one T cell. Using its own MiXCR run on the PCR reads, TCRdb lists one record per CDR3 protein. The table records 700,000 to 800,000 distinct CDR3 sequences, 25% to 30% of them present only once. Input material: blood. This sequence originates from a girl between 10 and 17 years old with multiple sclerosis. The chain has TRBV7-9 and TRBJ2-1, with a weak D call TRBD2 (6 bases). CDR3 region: CASSFGRAAGRKNEQFF. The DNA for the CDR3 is TGTGCCAGCAGCTTTGGGCGCGCGGCGGGGAGGAAGAATGAGCAGTTCTTC.